This TCR beta chain was observed in a study of OX40 agonist ivuxolimab in advanced cancers. Generated by immunoSEQ multiplex PCR, the TCRdb table keeps only in-frame clones and is missing some. Seen here are 50,000 to 60,000 clones, roughly three quarters observed once, and the top ten hold over 1%. The sequence came from an adult with an advanced solid tumor such as melanoma, head and neck, liver or kidney cancer. The sample consisted of CD4+ or CD8+ T cells sorted from blood, taken in a trial of the OX40 agonist ivuxolimab.

The CDR3 loop is CASSQGGNQPQHF. In DNA form, the CDR3 reads TGTGCCAGTAGTCAGGGAGGCAATCAGCCCCAGCATTTT. This chain joins TRBV19 and TRBJ1-5, with a tentative D call TRBD1 (5 bases). CDR3 size: 13 residues. Trimming stripped 5 bases from V and 2 bases from J, with 7 bases between. Per germline, CDR1 LNHDA and CDR2 SQIVND (reference sequence).